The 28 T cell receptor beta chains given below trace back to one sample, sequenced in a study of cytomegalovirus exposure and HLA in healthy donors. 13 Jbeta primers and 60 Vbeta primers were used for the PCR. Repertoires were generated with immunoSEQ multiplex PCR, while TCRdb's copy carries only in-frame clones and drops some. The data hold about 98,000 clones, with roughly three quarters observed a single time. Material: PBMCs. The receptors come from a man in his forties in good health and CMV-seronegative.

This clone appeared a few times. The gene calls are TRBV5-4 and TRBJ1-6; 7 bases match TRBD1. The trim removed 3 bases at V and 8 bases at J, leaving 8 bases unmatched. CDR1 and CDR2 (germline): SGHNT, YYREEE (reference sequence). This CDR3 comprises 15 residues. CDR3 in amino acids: CASSWDLGGYSPLHF. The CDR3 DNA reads TGTGCCAGCAGCTGGGACCTAGGGGGCTATTCACCCCTCCACTTT.

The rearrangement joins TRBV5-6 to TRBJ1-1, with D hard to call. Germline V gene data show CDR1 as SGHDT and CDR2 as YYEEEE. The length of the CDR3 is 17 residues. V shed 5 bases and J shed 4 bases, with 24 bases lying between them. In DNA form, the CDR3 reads TGTGCCAGCAGGGACCGAAAACGGACCCGGAGGGTCACTGAAGCTTTCTTT. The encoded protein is CASRDRKRTRRVTEAFF.

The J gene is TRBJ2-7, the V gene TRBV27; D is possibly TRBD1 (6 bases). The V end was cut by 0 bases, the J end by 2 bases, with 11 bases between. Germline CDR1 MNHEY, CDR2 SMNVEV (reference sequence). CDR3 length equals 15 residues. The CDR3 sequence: CASSLSWGPTYEQYF. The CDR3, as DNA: TGTGCCAGCAGTTTATCTTGGGGGCCGACCTACGAGCAGTACTTC.

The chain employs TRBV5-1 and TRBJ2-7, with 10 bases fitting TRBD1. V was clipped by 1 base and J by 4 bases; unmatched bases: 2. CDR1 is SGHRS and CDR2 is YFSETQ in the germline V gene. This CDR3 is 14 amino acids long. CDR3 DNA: TGCGCCAGCAGCTTGAGGGACAGGGGATACGAGCAGTACTTC. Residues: CASSLRDRGYEQYF.

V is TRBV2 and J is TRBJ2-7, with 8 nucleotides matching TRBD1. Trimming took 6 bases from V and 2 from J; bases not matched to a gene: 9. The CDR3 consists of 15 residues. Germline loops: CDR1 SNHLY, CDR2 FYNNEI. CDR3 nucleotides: TGTGCCAGCAGAACGGACAGGGCAATCCCCTACGAGCAGTACTTC. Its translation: CASRTDRAIPYEQYF.

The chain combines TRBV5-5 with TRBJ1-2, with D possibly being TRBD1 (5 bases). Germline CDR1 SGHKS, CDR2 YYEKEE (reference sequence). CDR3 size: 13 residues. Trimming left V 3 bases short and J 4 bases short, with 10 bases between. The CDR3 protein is CASSSGGLYGYTF. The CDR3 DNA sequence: TGTGCCAGCAGCTCGGGGGGACTCTATGGCTACACCTTC.

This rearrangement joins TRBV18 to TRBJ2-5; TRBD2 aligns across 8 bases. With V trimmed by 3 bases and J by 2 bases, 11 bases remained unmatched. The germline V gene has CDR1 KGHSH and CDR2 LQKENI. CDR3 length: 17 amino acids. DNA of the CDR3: TGTGCCAGCTCACCTACCCGGTCGCGGGGGGTACAAGAGACCCAGTACTTC. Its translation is CASSPTRSRGVQETQYF. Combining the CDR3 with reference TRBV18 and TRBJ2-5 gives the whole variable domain NAGVMQNPRHLVRRRGQEARLRCSPMKGHSHVYWYRQLPEEGLKFMVYLQKENIIDESGMPKERFSAEFPKEGPSILRIQQVVRGDSAAYFCASSPTRSRGVQETQYFGPGTRLLVL.

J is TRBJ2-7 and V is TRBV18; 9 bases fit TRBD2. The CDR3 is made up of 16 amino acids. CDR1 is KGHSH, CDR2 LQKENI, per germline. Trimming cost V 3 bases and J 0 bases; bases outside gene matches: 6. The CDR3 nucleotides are TGTGCCAGCTCACCGCGGTCTAGCGGGGACTCCTACGAGCAGTACTTC. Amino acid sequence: CASSPRSSGDSYEQYF.

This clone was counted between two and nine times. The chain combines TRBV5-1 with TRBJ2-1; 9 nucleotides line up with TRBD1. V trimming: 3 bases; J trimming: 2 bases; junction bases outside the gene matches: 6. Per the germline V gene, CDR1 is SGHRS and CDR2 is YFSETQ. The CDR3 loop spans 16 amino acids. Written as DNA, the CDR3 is TGCGCCAGCAGCTACCAGACAGGGGGGACCTACAATGAGCAGTTCTTC. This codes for CASSYQTGGTYNEQFF.

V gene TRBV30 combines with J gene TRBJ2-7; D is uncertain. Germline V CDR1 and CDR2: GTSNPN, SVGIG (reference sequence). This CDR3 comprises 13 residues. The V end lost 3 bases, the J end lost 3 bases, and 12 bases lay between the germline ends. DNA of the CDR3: TGTGCCTGGAGCGCCCGGGTCCTCTACGAGCAGTACTTC. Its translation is CAWSARVLYEQYF. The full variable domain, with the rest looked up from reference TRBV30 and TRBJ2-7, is SQTIHQWPATLVQPVGSPLSLECTVEGTSNPNLYWYRQAAGRGLQLLFYSVGIGQISSEVPQNLSASRPQDRQFILSSKKLLLSDSGFYLCAWSARVLYEQYFGPGTRLTVT.

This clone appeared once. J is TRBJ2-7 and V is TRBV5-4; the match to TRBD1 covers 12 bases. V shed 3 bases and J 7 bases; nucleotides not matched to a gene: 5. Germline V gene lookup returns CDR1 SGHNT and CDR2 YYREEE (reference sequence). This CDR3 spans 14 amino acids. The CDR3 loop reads CASSWGQGALEQYF. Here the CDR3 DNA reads TGTGCCAGCAGCTGGGGACAGGGGGCGCTTGAGCAGTACTTC.

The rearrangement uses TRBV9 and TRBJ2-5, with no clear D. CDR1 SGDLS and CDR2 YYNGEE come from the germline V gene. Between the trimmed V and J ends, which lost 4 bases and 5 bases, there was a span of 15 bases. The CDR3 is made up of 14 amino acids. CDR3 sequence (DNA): TGTGCCAGCAGCCCAGACCGGGTTACCGAGACCCAGTACTTC. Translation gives CASSPDRVTETQYF.

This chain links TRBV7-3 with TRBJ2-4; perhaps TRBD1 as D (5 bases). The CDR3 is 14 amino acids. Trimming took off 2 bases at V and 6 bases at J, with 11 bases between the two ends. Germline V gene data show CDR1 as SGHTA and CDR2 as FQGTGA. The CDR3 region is CASSLLGQGNIQYF. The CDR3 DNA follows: TGTGCCAGCAGCTTATTGGGCCAGGGAAACATTCAGTACTTC.

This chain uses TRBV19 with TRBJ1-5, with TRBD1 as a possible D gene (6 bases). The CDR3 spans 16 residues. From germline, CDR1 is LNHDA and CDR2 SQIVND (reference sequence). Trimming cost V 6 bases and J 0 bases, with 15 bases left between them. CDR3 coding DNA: TGTGCCAGTAGCCCTAGGGGGGGAGGTAGCAATCAGCCCCAGCATTTT. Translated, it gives CASSPRGGGSNQPQHF.

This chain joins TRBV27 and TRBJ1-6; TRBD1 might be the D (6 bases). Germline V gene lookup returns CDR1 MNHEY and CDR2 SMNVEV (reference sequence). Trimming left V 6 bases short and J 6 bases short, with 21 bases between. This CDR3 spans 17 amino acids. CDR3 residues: CASSYIGRRQANSPLHF. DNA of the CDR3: TGTGCCAGCAGCTACATAGGGAGAAGACAGGCTAATTCACCCCTCCACTTT.

This CDR3 is CASSFGVLPAEGYTF. The CDR3 nucleotides read TGTGCCAGCAGTTTCGGGGTGCTCCCTGCTGAGGGCTACACCTTC. V gene TRBV27 combines with J gene TRBJ1-2, with D unresolved. V lost 3 bases, J lost 8 bases, and 19 bases lay in between. The CDR3 sequence is 15 residues long. Per the germline V gene, CDR1 is MNHEY and CDR2 is SMNVEV (reference sequence).

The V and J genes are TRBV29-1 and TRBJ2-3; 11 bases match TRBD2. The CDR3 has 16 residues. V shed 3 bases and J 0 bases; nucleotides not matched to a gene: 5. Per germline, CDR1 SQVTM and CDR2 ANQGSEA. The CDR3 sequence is CSVDSGGALSTDTQYF. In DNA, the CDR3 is TGCAGCGTTGATAGCGGGGGGGCCTTAAGCACAGATACGCAGTATTTT.

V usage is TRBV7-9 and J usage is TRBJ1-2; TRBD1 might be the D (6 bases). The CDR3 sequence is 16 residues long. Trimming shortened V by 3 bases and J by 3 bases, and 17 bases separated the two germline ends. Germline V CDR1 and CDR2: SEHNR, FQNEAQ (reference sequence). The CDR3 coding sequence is TGTGCCAGCAGCTTCTCTTTGTGGACAGTCGACTATGGCTACACCTTC. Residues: CASSFSLWTVDYGYTF.

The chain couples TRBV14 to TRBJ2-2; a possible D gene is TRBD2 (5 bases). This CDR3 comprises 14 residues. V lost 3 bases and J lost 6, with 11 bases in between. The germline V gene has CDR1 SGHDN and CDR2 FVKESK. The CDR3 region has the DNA TGTGCCAGCAGCCAGGCTAGCTTGTCCGGGGAGCTGTTTTTT. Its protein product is CASSQASLSGELFF.

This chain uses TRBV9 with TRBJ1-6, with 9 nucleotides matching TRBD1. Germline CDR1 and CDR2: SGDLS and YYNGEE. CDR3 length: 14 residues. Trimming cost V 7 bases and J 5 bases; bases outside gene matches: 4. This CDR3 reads CASGRDRDNSPLHF. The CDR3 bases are TGTGCCAGCGGACGGGACAGGGATAATTCACCCCTCCACTTT.

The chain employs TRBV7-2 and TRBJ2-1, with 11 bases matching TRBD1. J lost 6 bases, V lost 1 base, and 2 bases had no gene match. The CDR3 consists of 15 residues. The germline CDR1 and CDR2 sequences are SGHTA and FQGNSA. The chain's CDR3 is CASSLVGTGGNEQFF. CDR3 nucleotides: TGTGCCAGCAGCTTAGTAGGGACAGGGGGCAATGAGCAGTTCTTC. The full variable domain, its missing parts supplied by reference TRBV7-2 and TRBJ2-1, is GAGVSQSPSNKVTEKGKDVELRCDPISGHTALYWYRQSLGQGLEFLIYFQGNSAPDKSGLPSDRFSAERTGGSVSTLTIQRTQQEDSAVYLCASSLVGTGGNEQFFGPGTRLTVL.

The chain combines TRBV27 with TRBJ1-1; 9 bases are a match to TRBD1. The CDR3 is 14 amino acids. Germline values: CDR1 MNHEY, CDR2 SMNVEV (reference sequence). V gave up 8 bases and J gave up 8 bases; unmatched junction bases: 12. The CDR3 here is CASGKRVGTGEAFF. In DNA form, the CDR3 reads TGTGCCAGCGGAAAACGGGTAGGGACAGGGGAAGCTTTCTTT.

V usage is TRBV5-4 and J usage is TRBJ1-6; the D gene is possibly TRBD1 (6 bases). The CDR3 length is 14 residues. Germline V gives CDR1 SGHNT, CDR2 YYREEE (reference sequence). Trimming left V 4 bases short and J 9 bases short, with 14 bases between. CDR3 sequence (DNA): TGTGCCAGCAGCGAAACAGGGAACAGTTCACCCCTCCACTTT. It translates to CASSETGNSSPLHF.

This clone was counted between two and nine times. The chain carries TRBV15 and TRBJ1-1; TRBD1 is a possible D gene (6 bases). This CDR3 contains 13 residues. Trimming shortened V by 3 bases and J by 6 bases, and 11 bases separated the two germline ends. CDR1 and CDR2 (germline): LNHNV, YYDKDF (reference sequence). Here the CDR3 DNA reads TGTGCCACCAGCAGGGTAACAGGGTCTGAAGCTTTCTTT. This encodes CATSRVTGSEAFF.

The CDR3 region has the DNA TGTGCCAGCACCACGGGACAGGGGGATTACGAGCAGTACTTC. Residues: CASTTGQGDYEQYF. V usage is TRBV7-9 and J usage is TRBJ2-7; 11 nucleotides match TRBD1. CDR3 length: 14 amino acids. V gave up 7 bases and J gave up 4 bases; unmatched junction bases: 6. In germline, CDR1 is SEHNR, CDR2 FQNEAQ (reference sequence). The full variable domain, with the rest looked up from reference TRBV7-9 and TRBJ2-7, is DTGVSQNPRHKITKRGQNVTFRCDPISEHNRLYWYRQTLGQGPEFLTYFQNEAQLEKSRLLSDRFSAERPKGSFSTLEIQRTEQGDSAMYLCASTTGQGDYEQYFGPGTRLTVT.

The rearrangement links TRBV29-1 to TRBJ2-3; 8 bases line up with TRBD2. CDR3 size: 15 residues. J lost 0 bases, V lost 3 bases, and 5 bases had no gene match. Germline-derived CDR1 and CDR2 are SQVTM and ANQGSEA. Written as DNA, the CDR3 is TGCAGCGTTGAGGGAGCGGGGGTTAGCACAGATACGCAGTATTTT. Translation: CSVEGAGVSTDTQYF.

CDR3 DNA: TGTGCCAGCAGCGTAGATGGGGGGTTGGTTGGACTTGGAGCGCAGTATTTT. Residues: CASSVDGGLVGLGAQYF. The chain links TRBV9 to TRBJ2-3; weak D call: TRBD2 (6 bases). The V gene lost 0 bases and the J gene lost 10 bases, with 24 bases spanning the gap. CDR1 and CDR2 from the germline V gene are SGDLS and YYNGEE. The CDR3 contains 17 residues.

In DNA form, the CDR3 reads TGTGCCAGCAGCTTAGGTTCGAGAATGAACACTGAAGCTTTCTTT. It translates to CASSLGSRMNTEAFF. The chain links TRBV7-6 to TRBJ1-1, with D unclear. CDR1 is SGHVS, CDR2 FNYEAQ, per germline. The length of the CDR3 is 15 residues. V lost 1 base and J 0 bases, leaving 9 bases between the germline ends.